Listed below are T cell receptor beta chains from one sample, sequenced in a study of response to subunit inactivated influenza vaccine. One entry per CDR3 protein results from TCRdb running MiXCR on the RT-PCR reads. The table has around 480,000 distinct CDR3 sequences, about 17% seen once; the top ten hold approximately 3%. Sample: CD4+ T cells sorted from PBMCs, taken around 25 months after vaccination. These receptor sequences come from a man aged 45 to 70 who received an inactivated influenza vaccine. Both conserved end residues are part of each CDR3. A D gene is named only where the DNA matches it firmly.

CDR3 length	V gene	J gene	D gene	CDR3 protein
15	TRBV5-1	TRBJ1-1	-	CASSLARGLNTEAFF
17	TRBV4-2	TRBJ2-2	TRBD1	CASSLGQGARETGELFF
16	TRBV12-3/TRBV12-4	TRBJ2-5	TRBD2	CASSWLAGGTKETQYF
18	TRBV6-2/TRBV6-3	TRBJ2-4	-	CASSSDLRPRIGENIQYF
15	TRBV7-9	TRBJ2-1	TRBD2	CASSLVSGRFGEQFF
14	TRBV2	TRBJ2-3	TRBD1	CALVRDRVRDTQYF
14	TRBV5-1	TRBJ1-2	-	CASSLGMGNYGYTF
14	TRBV12-3/TRBV12-4	TRBJ1-4	-	CASSFSVRGEKLFF
14	TRBV2	TRBJ1-5	TRBD1	CASCRDRGKQPQHF
16	TRBV24-1	TRBJ2-2	TRBD2	CATSAPGRGNAGELFF
15	TRBV12-3/TRBV12-4	TRBJ2-7	-	CASSPRQENTYEQYF
15	TRBV12-3/TRBV12-4	TRBJ1-1	-	CASSLGGFMNTEAFF
16	TRBV5-1	TRBJ2-4	TRBD1	CASSLQGAMISNIQYF
12	TRBV16	TRBJ1-1	-	CASSQVRSEAFF
13	TRBV20-1	TRBJ1-2	TRBD1	CSAGTGGGYGYTF
15	TRBV7-8	TRBJ2-4	TRBD1	CASSRPRTGPHIQYF
15	TRBV20-1	TRBJ2-2	TRBD1	CSAENRGRNTGELFF
15	TRBV6-1	TRBJ2-5	-	CASSVNEAALGAQYF
12	TRBV10-3	TRBJ1-4	-	CAIGREDEKLFF
13	TRBV20-1	TRBJ1-5	TRBD1	CSARATGDQPQHF
14	TRBV5-1	TRBJ1-1	-	CASSLDSLNTEAFF
15	TRBV7-2	TRBJ2-7	TRBD2	CASSLALASGYEQYF
11	TRBV29-1	TRBJ1-3	-	CGTGAGNTIYF
13	TRBV11-3	TRBJ2-5	-	CASSLGLQQTQYF
17	TRBV3-1	TRBJ2-1	TRBD2	CASSNNLNSGRYNEQFF
13	TRBV12-3/TRBV12-4	TRBJ2-7	TRBD1	CASRNRDRDEQYF
15	TRBV7-2	TRBJ2-7	-	CASSSWAGGESEQYF
15	TRBV27	TRBJ2-4	-	CASRGRGLAKNIQYF
15	TRBV10-2	TRBJ2-2	-	CASSEPGLKAGELFF
13	TRBV20-1	TRBJ1-6	TRBD1	CSARGGTLSPLHF
17	TRBV4-1	TRBJ1-2	-	CASSQDRFQGNNYGYTF
21	TRBV6-2/TRBV6-3	TRBJ2-3	TRBD2	CASSYPQTKPASGTLTDTQYF
14	TRBV20-1	TRBJ1-1	TRBD1	CSARIGRGAAEAFF
14	TRBV5-1	TRBJ1-1	-	CASSLAGQPIEAFF
14	TRBV20-1	TRBJ2-3	-	CSAREYASTDTQYF
16	TRBV6-1	TRBJ2-4	-	CASRRGQILAKNIQYF
16	TRBV28	TRBJ2-7	-	CASSPLGKDSAYKQYF
12	TRBV28	TRBJ1-5	-	CASRGADQPQHF
14	TRBV20-1	TRBJ2-1	-	CSAEGSGSYNEQFF
13	TRBV9	TRBJ2-3	-	CASSPRLADTQYF
15	TRBV5-6	TRBJ2-5	-	CASSLQQGTLETQYF
19	TRBV14	TRBJ2-1	TRBD2	CASSQGLAGGLYSYNEQFF
14	TRBV12-3/TRBV12-4	TRBJ2-5	TRBD1	CASSSPGGRETQYF
18	TRBV18	TRBJ2-1	TRBD2	CASSPLSTTSGIHNEQFF
15	TRBV20-1	TRBJ1-1	TRBD1	CSARAPGTGNTEAFF